One and the same sample provided the 32 T cell receptor beta chains below, sequenced in a study of T cell responses to AZD1222 COVID-19 vaccine. The data were produced by immunoSEQ multiplex PCR, yet TCRdb's version contains in-frame clones alone and is incomplete. The sample contains 70,000 or so clones, about nine tenths of which appear only once. Sequenced material: peripheral blood, taken on day 0 of AZD1222 vaccination. The receptor set was obtained from an adult in good health.

The chain combines TRBV19 with TRBJ2-5; 7 bases fit TRBD1. The CDR3 totals 15 residues. The germline V gene encodes CDR1 LNHDA and CDR2 SQIVND (reference sequence). Trimming cost V 7 bases and J 0 bases; bases outside gene matches: 8. Here the CDR3 reads CASTRTGNYQETQYF. CDR3 DNA: TGTGCCAGTACCCGGACAGGCAACTACCAAGAGACCCAGTACTTC.

Comment on this clone: Different DNA sequences within this sample yield the same CDR3. The V call is TRBV9, the J call TRBJ2-1, with D hard to call. This CDR3 has 13 amino acids. Trimming shortened V by 0 bases and J by 1 base, and 2 bases separated the two germline ends. CDR1 is SGDLS and CDR2 is YYNGEE in the germline V gene. The DNA for the CDR3 is TGTGCCAGCAGCGTAGGATCCTACAATGAGCAGTTCTTC. This sequence encodes CASSVGSYNEQFF.

This clone has a handful of counts. The V gene is TRBV20-1, the J gene TRBJ2-6; tentative D call: TRBD1 (5 bases). The CDR3 extends over 15 amino acids. The germline V gene encodes CDR1 DFQATT and CDR2 SNEGSKA (reference sequence). V was trimmed by 3 bases and J by 0 bases, leaving 9 bases between them. CDR3 DNA: TGCAGTGCTAGTGACAGCCTCTCTGGGGCCAACGTCCTGACTTTC. The encoded protein is CSASDSLSGANVLTF.

The J gene is TRBJ2-1, the V gene TRBV11-3; the D gene is possibly TRBD2 (6 bases). The CDR3 runs 16 residues. Germline V gene data show CDR1 as SGHNT and CDR2 as YENEEA. Trimming removed 3 bases from V and 0 bases from J, with 12 bases in between. The CDR3 spells CASSLRGLSSYNEQFF. CDR3 bases: TGTGCCAGCAGCTTGCGGGGATTAAGCTCCTACAATGAGCAGTTCTTC.

This chain uses TRBV5-1 with TRBJ1-2; 8 bases agree with TRBD1. V shed 0 bases and J 4 bases; nucleotides not matched to a gene: 8. The CDR3 consists of 16 residues. CDR1 is SGHRS and CDR2 is YFSETQ in the germline V gene. The CDR3 loop is CASSLDQGASGYGYTF. The CDR3 region has the DNA TGCGCCAGCAGCTTGGACCAGGGGGCCTCAGGCTATGGCTACACCTTC.

The J gene is TRBJ2-3, the V gene TRBV11-2; TRBD1 aligns across 10 bases. The J segment lost 5 bases and the V segment lost 3 bases, leaving 2 bases of the junction unmatched. The V gene's germline CDR1 is SGHAT and CDR2 FQNNGV. The length of the CDR3 is 14 residues. CDR3 sequence reads: CASSLTGGLDTQYF. CDR3 nucleotide sequence: TGTGCCAGCAGCTTGACAGGGGGCCTAGATACGCAGTATTTT.

The CDR3 coding sequence is TGTGCCAGCAGTTACTCGACCGGGACTAACACAGATACGCAGTATTTT. Its protein product is CASSYSTGTNTDTQYF. The genes are TRBV6-5 and TRBJ2-3, with TRBD2 identical over 7 bases. The trim removed 0 bases at V and 2 bases at J, leaving 5 bases unmatched. CDR1 and CDR2 (germline): MNHEY, SVGAGI. The CDR3 runs 16 residues.

The chain joins TRBV6-5 to TRBJ2-5, with a possible D match to TRBD2 (6 bases). Looked up from germline, CDR1 is MNHEY and CDR2 is SVGAGI. CDR3 length: 14 residues. Deletions cut 7 bases from V and 1 base from J, with 13 bases between. CDR3 sequence (DNA): TGTGCCAGCAAGGGGAGGAGAGGCCAAGAGACCCAGTACTTC. It specifies CASKGRRGQETQYF.

The gene calls are TRBV7-9 and TRBJ1-5; no clear D. Trimming removed 0 bases at V and 4 bases at J, with 7 bases between. The V gene's germline CDR1 is SEHNR and CDR2 FQNEAQ (reference sequence). This CDR3 has 14 amino acids. This CDR3 is CASSLALGNQPQHF. For the CDR3, the DNA is TGTGCCAGCAGCTTAGCTCTAGGGAATCAGCCCCAGCATTTT. Full variable domain (outside the CDR3, taken from reference TRBV7-9 and TRBJ1-5): DTGVSQNPRHKITKRGQNVTFRCDPISEHNRLYWYRQTLGQGPEFLTYFQNEAQLEKSRLLSDRFSAERPKGSFSTLEIQRTEQGDSAMYLCASSLALGNQPQHFGDGTRLSIL.

CDR3 loop: CASSEAPGTGELFF. In DNA, the CDR3 is TGTGCCAGCAGTGAAGCGCCGGGCACCGGGGAGCTGTTTTTT. This chain joins TRBV6-1 and TRBJ2-2, with D hard to call. CDR1 and CDR2 (germline): MNHNS, SASEGT. V was clipped by 0 bases and J by 4 bases, with 6 bases between them. This CDR3 is built from 14 residues.

The chain links TRBV13 to TRBJ2-3; the D is unclear. The germline V and J ends were trimmed by 1 base and 3 bases, with 5 bases remaining between them. This CDR3 is 13 amino acids long. Germline-derived CDR1 and CDR2 are PRHDT and FYEKMQ (reference sequence). The CDR3 sequence: CASSLVKTDTQYF. In DNA, the CDR3 is TGTGCCAGCAGCTTAGTAAAGACAGATACGCAGTATTTT. Variable domain in full (rest from reference TRBV13 and TRBJ2-3): AAGVIQSPRHLIKEKRETATLKCYPIPRHDTVYWYQQGPGQDPQFLISFYEKMQSDKGSIPDRFSAQQFSDYHSELNMSSLELGDSALYFCASSLVKTDTQYFGPGTRLTVL.

The chain couples TRBV5-6 to TRBJ1-4; TRBD1 might be the D (5 bases). Germline CDR1 and CDR2: SGHDT and YYEEEE. There are 14 residues in the CDR3. Trimming took 2 bases from V and 8 from J, leaving 13 bases between them. CDR3 loop: CASSLRGGGEKLFF. DNA of the CDR3: TGTGCCAGCAGCTTAAGGGGTGGCGGAGAAAAACTGTTTTTT.

This clone was counted once. The rearrangement links TRBV4-1 to TRBJ1-2; weak D call: TRBD1 (6 bases). Trimming removed 4 bases from V and 8 bases from J, with 20 bases in between. The length of the CDR3 is 15 residues. Germline loops: CDR1 MGHRA, CDR2 YSYEKL. In nucleotides, the CDR3 is TGCGCCAGCAGCCGGGACCCCACAGGGAACGCGGGCTACACCTTC. Its translation: CASSRDPTGNAGYTF.

V and J are TRBV19 and TRBJ2-2; 8 bases align to TRBD2. From germline, CDR1 is LNHDA and CDR2 SQIVND (reference sequence). The CDR3 has 15 amino acids. V was clipped by 9 bases and J by 2 bases; unmatched bases: 8. CDR3 protein: CASLNSGKNTGELFF. The CDR3 DNA is TGTGCCAGCCTCAATAGCGGGAAAAACACCGGGGAGCTGTTTTTT.

This clone was observed a handful of times. V usage is TRBV23-1 and J usage is TRBJ1-4, with a weak D call TRBD1 (6 bases). TRBV23-1 is an open reading frame, and its role is uncertain. With 0 bases removed from V and 8 bases from J, the gap between germline ends came to 10 bases. This CDR3 region has 14 residues. CDR3 protein: CASSQSRGVEKLFF. The CDR3 DNA sequence: TGCGCCAGCAGTCAATCGAGGGGGGTCGAAAAACTGTTTTTT.

The J gene is TRBJ1-1, the V gene TRBV7-2; D is undetermined. V shed 5 bases and J shed 3 bases, with 22 bases lying between them. CDR1 and CDR2 (germline): SGHTA, FQGNSA. This CDR3 contains 17 residues. CDR3 in DNA: TGTGCCAGCAGCCCTATCTCCAGGCGGTTCGGGTACACTGAAGCTTTCTTT. Protein product: CASSPISRRFGYTEAFF.

The rearrangement joins TRBV5-5 to TRBJ2-1; no reliable D call. Per germline, CDR1 SGHKS and CDR2 YYEKEE (reference sequence). V shed 2 bases and J shed 10 bases, with 16 bases lying between them. There are 14 residues in the CDR3. The CDR3 protein is CASSLASGTGEQFF. Written as DNA, the CDR3 is TGTGCCAGCAGCTTAGCGTCCGGAACGGGCGAGCAGTTCTTC.

This chain joins TRBV7-6 and TRBJ1-1; D is ambiguous. Germline assignment: CDR1 SGHVS and CDR2 FNYEAQ. The V and J ends lost 1 base and 5 bases respectively, with 11 bases between them. This CDR3 has 14 amino acids. The CDR3 nucleotides are TGTGCCAGCAGCTTAGGGCGGGGTGGAACTGAAGCTTTCTTT. Protein sequence: CASSLGRGGTEAFF.

V is TRBV6-4 and J is TRBJ2-2; 10 positions agree with TRBD2. The junction had 7 bases not matched to a gene; V was cut back by 0 bases and J by 6 bases. The CDR3 consists of 17 residues. Germline lookup yields CDR1 MRHNA and CDR2 SNTAGT. The CDR3 protein is CASSDSSGRALAGELFF. The DNA of the CDR3 is TGTGCCAGCAGTGACTCCAGCGGGAGGGCCTTAGCCGGGGAGCTGTTTTTT.

The chain combines TRBV7-3 with TRBJ2-3; D gene ambiguous. This CDR3 region has 13 residues. Germline V gives CDR1 SGHTA, CDR2 FQGTGA. Trimming cost V 2 bases and J 4 bases, with 7 bases left between them. The CDR3 loop reads CASSLSRSDTQYF. As DNA, the CDR3 is TGTGCCAGCAGCTTATCTAGGTCAGATACGCAGTATTTT.

This chain links TRBV28 with TRBJ2-7; D assignment may be TRBD1 or TRBD2 (5 bases each). V was shortened by 5 bases and J by 3 bases, with 14 bases between the two germline ends. The CDR3 loop spans 14 amino acids. CDR1 and CDR2 (germline): MDHEN, SYDVKM. In nucleotides, the CDR3 is TGTGCCAGCAGTCCCGGTGAGGGGCGCTACGAGCAGTACTTC. Translation: CASSPGEGRYEQYF. The variable domain in full, with the rest retrieved from reference TRBV28 and TRBJ2-7, is DVKVTQSSRYLVKRTGEKVFLECVQDMDHENMFWYRQDPGLGLRLIYFSYDVKMKEKGDIPEGYSVSREKKERFSLILESASTNQTSMYLCASSPGEGRYEQYFGPGTRLTVT.

This sequence joins TRBV3-1 (or the pseudogene TRBV3-2) and TRBJ2-5, with 10 positions matching TRBD1. The J segment lost 4 bases and the V segment lost 0 bases, leaving 5 bases of the junction unmatched. The CDR3 spans 16 residues. CDR1 LGHDT and CDR2 YNNKEL come from the germline V gene (reference sequence). The CDR3 sequence is CASSQEQDRGSETQYF. The CDR3 coding sequence is TGTGCCAGCAGCCAAGAGCAGGACAGGGGGTCAGAGACCCAGTACTTC.

This clone has only a few counts. The chain is built from TRBV20-1 and TRBJ1-6, with TRBD1 identical over 8 bases. CDR3 length: 15 residues. Germline CDR1 reads DFQATT; CDR2 reads SNEGSKA (reference sequence). Trimming at V came to 3 bases and at J to 7 bases, leaving 8 bases not matched to a gene. CDR3 bases: TGCAGTGCTAGTTCGCAGGGGGCTGGAAATTCACCCCTCCACTTT. It encodes CSASSQGAGNSPLHF.

The gene calls are TRBV6-4 and TRBJ2-3; 9 nucleotides agree with TRBD1. The CDR3 is 16 residues long. The V segment lost 3 bases and the J segment 4 bases; nucleotides outside the gene matches: 8. Germline lookup yields CDR1 MRHNA and CDR2 SNTAGT. CDR3 sequence: CASSETGGAPPDTQYF. Here the CDR3 DNA reads TGTGCCAGCAGTGAAACAGGGGGCGCCCCCCCAGATACGCAGTATTTT.

The chain couples TRBV20-1 to TRBJ1-2; D perhaps matches TRBD1 (5 bases). V gave up 3 bases and J gave up 4 bases, with 15 bases separating them. Germline CDR1 reads DFQATT; CDR2 reads SNEGSKA (reference sequence). The CDR3 length is 14 residues. CDR3 bases: TGCAGTGCTAGTTTAAGGGGAATAGGCTATGGCTACACCTTC. It encodes CSASLRGIGYGYTF.

This sequence joins TRBV15 and TRBJ2-7, with TRBD2 matching over 8 bases. The CDR3 totals 13 residues. After removal of 6 bases from V and 1 base from J, the junction contained 2 bases not matched to a gene. Germline lookup yields CDR1 LNHNV and CDR2 YYDKDF (reference sequence). The CDR3 reads CATRTSASYEQYF. CDR3 in DNA: TGTGCCACCAGGACTAGCGCTTCCTACGAGCAGTACTTC.

The chain uses TRBV27 and TRBJ1-1; 8 nucleotides align to TRBD1. V was clipped by 4 bases and J by 4 bases; unmatched bases: 11. This CDR3 contains 16 residues. Germline CDR1 MNHEY, CDR2 SMNVEV (reference sequence). For the CDR3, the DNA is TGTGCCAGCAGTTCCTACCGGACAGGGTTGTTCACTGAAGCTTTCTTT. Amino acid sequence: CASSSYRTGLFTEAFF.

The J gene is TRBJ1-1, the V gene TRBV2; no reliable D call. The CDR3 covers 13 residues. The germline V gene encodes CDR1 SNHLY and CDR2 FYNNEI. V lost 0 bases to trimming and J lost 11 bases, with 13 bases between them. The CDR3 nucleotides read TGTGCCAGCAGTGAAGCGACGAACAGAGAGGCTTTCTTT. It translates to CASSEATNREAFF.

The chain has TRBV27 and TRBJ1-2; perhaps TRBD1 as D (6 bases). V was cut by 5 bases and J by 5 bases, with 18 bases left in between. The CDR3 has 15 amino acids. Germline V CDR1 and CDR2: MNHEY, SMNVEV (reference sequence). Written as DNA, the CDR3 is TGTGCCAGCAGTCCGGTACAGGGTGGGGGATATGGCTACACCTTC. Translating it yields CASSPVQGGGYGYTF.

The rearrangement links TRBV6-5 to TRBJ1-4; possible D gene TRBD1, 6 bases. Per germline, CDR1 MNHEY and CDR2 SVGAGI. V dropped 5 bases and J dropped 5 bases, with 12 bases sitting between them. The CDR3 sequence is 14 residues long. This CDR3 is CASSLRGGNEKLFF. CDR3 in DNA: TGTGCCAGCAGTCTTCGGGGGGGCAATGAAAAACTGTTTTTT.

The chain is built from TRBV12-3 or TRBV12-4 and TRBJ2-7; D call uncertain. Trimming shortened V by 10 bases and J by 7 bases, and 11 bases separated the two germline ends. This CDR3 is 10 amino acids long. CDR3 nucleotide sequence: TGTGCCACCCTCATGGGGGAGCAGTACTTC. It specifies CATLMGEQYF.

The V gene is TRBV24-1, the J gene TRBJ2-1, with D perhaps TRBD2 (6 bases). Trimming cost V 3 bases and J 5 bases, with 16 bases left between them. Germline CDR1 KGHDR, CDR2 SFDVKD. This CDR3 spans 16 amino acids. CDR3 sequence (DNA): TGTGCCACCAGTGATGCGTGGAGGGCCTTTAACAATGAGCAGTTCTTC. Encoded protein: CATSDAWRAFNNEQFF.